The rows below give T cell receptor beta chains drawn from one sample of a study of blood T cell repertoires in COVID-19. Using immunoSEQ multiplex PCR, the repertoire was profiled, and TCRdb retains in-frame clones only, with some absent. The table lists 150,000 or so clones, 82% of them singletons. Specimen: peripheral blood. These TCRs come from an elderly woman with acute or convalescent COVID-19. The CDR3 runs from the conserved cysteine through the conserved F or W. D genes are given only for firm matches. A clone size is listed for some rows: how often the clone was seen (once, few, many), or a class if it is expanded.

abundance	v_gene	d_gene	j_gene	CDR3nt	CDR3aa
once	TRBV18	NA	TRBJ1-5	TGTGCCAGCTCACCACCAACAGTCGGGCCCCAGCATTTT	CASSPPTVGPQHF
NA	TRBV19	NA	TRBJ1-6	TGTGCCAGTAGCCTATTTAGCGGGACGTCCGAATCACCCCTCCACTTT	CASSLFSGTSESPLHF
NA	TRBV19	TRBD1	TRBJ2-2	TGTGCCAGTAGTAAACAGGGGATCACCGGGGAGCTGTTTTTT	CASSKQGITGELFF
NA	TRBV4-3	TRBD2	TRBJ2-1	TGCGCCAGCAGCCAAACTAGCGGGAGGCCCTACAATGAGCAGTTCTTC	CASSQTSGRPYNEQFF
NA	TRBV18	NA	TRBJ2-1	TGTGCCAGCTCACCAGGACTGCTCAATGAGCAGTTCTTC	CASSPGLLNEQFF
NA	TRBV18	NA	TRBJ2-1	TGTGCCAGCTCACCACCGCAGGGTTACAATGAGCAGTTCTTC	CASSPPQGYNEQFF
NA	TRBV29-1	TRBD1	TRBJ2-1	TGCAGCGTTGGGACAGGGGGCAGGTACAATGAGCAGTTCTTC	CSVGTGGRYNEQFF
NA	TRBV5-6	TRBD1	TRBJ2-7	TGTGCCAGACCCTCAGGGACAGGGTCACCTCAGGACGAGCAGTACTTC	CARPSGTGSPQDEQYF
NA	TRBV19	NA	TRBJ1-1	TGTGCCAGTCGGGTTTGGAGGGCCGCGAACACTGAAGCTTTCTTT	CASRVWRAANTEAFF
NA	TRBV10-3	TRBD2	TRBJ2-1	TGTGCCACCTTAGCGGGCAGCTCCTACAATGAGCAGTTCTTC	CATLAGSSYNEQFF
NA	TRBV25-1	TRBD1	TRBJ1-1	TGTGCCAGCACGGACAGGGGGGAAGCTTTCTTT	CASTDRGEAFF
NA	TRBV5-1	TRBD1	TRBJ2-1	TGCGCCAGCCGGACAGGGCCCCTCTACAATGAGCAGTTCTTC	CASRTGPLYNEQFF
NA	TRBV2	TRBD2	TRBJ2-3	TGTGCCAGCAGTGAAGTACTAGCGGCCATAGATACGCAGTATTTT	CASSEVLAAIDTQYF
NA	TRBV6-6	TRBD1	TRBJ1-2	TGTGCCAGCAGTGTACAGGGGGTCGGCTATGGCTACACCTTC	CASSVQGVGYGYTF
NA	TRBV2	NA	TRBJ1-5	TGTGCCAGCAGTGAGTCTAACAGCTATCAGCCCCAGCATTTT	CASSESNSYQPQHF
once	TRBV5-1	TRBD1	TRBJ2-1	TGCGCCAGCAGCCCCGGGACAGGGGGAAGTGAGCAGTTCTTC	CASSPGTGGSEQFF
once	TRBV5-6	TRBD1	TRBJ1-2	TGTGCCAGCAGCTGGACAGGGCCAAACTATGGCTACACCTTC	CASSWTGPNYGYTF
NA	TRBV12-2	NA	TRBJ1-5	TGTGCAAGTCGCTCCACCCGGTCGGGTAGCAATCAGCCCCAGCATTTT	CASRSTRSGSNQPQHF
NA	TRBV11-2	TRBD1	TRBJ1-1	TGTGCCAGCAGCTTAGGAGGGACAGGGAGAACTGAAGCTTTCTTT	CASSLGGTGRTEAFF
NA	TRBV30	NA	TRBJ2-7	TGTGCCTGGAGTATAGCGGAGCTCTACGAGCAGTACTTC	CAWSIAELYEQYF
NA	TRBV7-2	TRBD2	TRBJ2-2	TGTGCCAGCAGCCCCCAGCCGGGACTAGCGGCGAGGAACACCGGGGAGCTGTTTTTT	CASSPQPGLAARNTGELFF
NA	TRBV12-3/TRBV12-4	NA	TRBJ1-1	TGTGCCAGCAGTTTATACCAGGACAGCCAATCATTCTTT	CASSLYQDSQSFF
NA	TRBV12-5	TRBD1	TRBJ1-2	TGTGCTAGTGGTTTGGGGGACAGGGGGCGCGCTAACTATGGCTACACCTTC	CASGLGDRGRANYGYTF
few	TRBV19	NA	TRBJ1-5	TGTGCCAGTAGTCGCCAGGGAGGTCAGCCCCAGCATTTT	CASSRQGGQPQHF
few	TRBV30	NA	TRBJ2-7	TGTGCCTGGAGTTCGGGTTCCTACGAGCAGTACTTC	CAWSSGSYEQYF
few	TRBV5-1	TRBD1	TRBJ2-7	TGCGCCAGCAGCTTGGAAGGGGGCAGGGAGCAGTACTTC	CASSLEGGREQYF
few	TRBV4-3	NA	TRBJ2-1	TGCGCCAGCAGCCAAGTTCGGGCTAGCCTCTACAATGAGCAGTTCTTC	CASSQVRASLYNEQFF
once	TRBV6-5	TRBD1	TRBJ2-1	TGTGCCAGCAGGACGGGACAGGGGAACAATGAGCAGTTCTTC	CASRTGQGNNEQFF
NA	TRBV6-5	TRBD1	TRBJ1-4	TGTGCCAGCAGTCGCGAGACAGGGCCTAATGAAAAACTGTTTTTT	CASSRETGPNEKLFF
NA	TRBV6-5	TRBD1	TRBJ1-2	TGTGCCAGCAGTTACCCCGGGACAGGGGAGAACACCTTC	CASSYPGTGENTF
NA	TRBV5-1	NA	TRBJ1-2	TGCGCCAGCAGCTTGGATCCGACCGGGGGGGGCTACACCTTC	CASSLDPTGGGYTF
NA	TRBV9	TRBD1	TRBJ1-2	TGTGCCAGCAGCGCCGGGACAGGGGGGTCGGGCTACACCTTC	CASSAGTGGSGYTF
NA	TRBV2	NA	TRBJ2-5	TGTGCCAGCAGTGATGTAGGAGCCGAGACCCAGTACTTC	CASSDVGAETQYF
NA	TRBV25-1	TRBD1	TRBJ1-1	TGTGCCAGCAGCTCGACAGGGGGCGCGTCGACTGAAGCTTTCTTT	CASSSTGGASTEAFF
NA	TRBV5-8	NA	TRBJ2-1	TGTGCCAGCAGCTTGTTCGGTCTAGGTACCTACAATGAGCAGTTCTTC	CASSLFGLGTYNEQFF